What follows are 13 T cell receptor beta chains derived from one specimen sequenced in a study of T cell changes during pregnancy in multiple sclerosis. Assay: immunoSEQ multiplex PCR; the TCRdb copy retains only in-frame clones and omits some. The sample yields over 30,000 clones, 89% seen once. The source material was CD8+ T cells from peripheral blood mononuclear cells, sampled in the third trimester of pregnancy. These receptors came from a female donor with multiple sclerosis, enrolled in a pregnancy study.

The chain joins TRBV4-1 to TRBJ2-1; D uncertain. Germline V lookup: CDR1 MGHRA, CDR2 YSYEKL. The CDR3 spans 11 residues. V lost 3 bases to trimming and J lost 8 bases, with 5 bases between them. CDR3 sequence reads: CASSHIHEQFF. DNA for the CDR3: TGCGCCAGCAGCCATATTCATGAGCAGTTCTTC.

This rearrangement joins TRBV30 to TRBJ1-4, with D tentatively TRBD1 (6 bases). CDR1 GTSNPN and CDR2 SVGIG come from the germline V gene (reference sequence). The CDR3 loop spans 13 amino acids. V gave up 1 base and J gave up 5 bases, with 8 bases separating them. The CDR3 nucleotides read TGTGCCTGGAGTGGAGGGGGAAATGAAAAACTGTTTTTT. Protein product: CAWSGGGNEKLFF. The entire variable domain, with the rest obtained from reference TRBV30 and TRBJ1-4, is as follows: SQTIHQWPATLVQPVGSPLSLECTVEGTSNPNLYWYRQAAGRGLQLLFYSVGIGQISSEVPQNLSASRPQDRQFILSSKKLLLSDSGFYLCAWSGGGNEKLFFGSGTQLSVL.

The V call is TRBV20-1, the J call TRBJ2-4; 7 positions match TRBD1. The V segment lost 3 bases and the J segment 11 bases; nucleotides outside the gene matches: 4. This CDR3 is built from 11 residues. CDR1 is DFQATT and CDR2 is SNEGSKA in the germline V gene (reference sequence). The chain's CDR3 is CSASETGVQYF. The CDR3 DNA reads as TGCAGTGCTAGCGAAACAGGGGTTCAGTACTTC.

The chain couples TRBV6-1 to TRBJ2-1; D may be TRBD1 (5 bases). The germline V and J ends were trimmed by 7 bases and 0 bases, with 13 bases remaining between them. This CDR3 is 15 amino acids long. Germline-derived CDR1 and CDR2 are MNHNS and SASEGT. The CDR3 region is CASIGPGPSYNEQFF. The CDR3 region has the DNA TGTGCCAGCATAGGACCAGGGCCCTCCTACAATGAGCAGTTCTTC.

The sample holds one count of this clone. The chain has TRBV9 and TRBJ1-2; possibly TRBD1 for D (6 bases). Germline CDR1 reads SGDLS; CDR2 reads YYNGEE. The CDR3 runs 13 residues. Trimming removed 5 bases at V and 6 bases at J, with 14 bases between. CDR3 protein: CASRQGYEDGYTF. CDR3 DNA sequence: TGTGCCAGCAGACAGGGTTATGAGGATGGCTACACCTTC.

The rearrangement joins TRBV6-1 to TRBJ2-7; 7 positions agree with TRBD1. The CDR3 loop spans 16 amino acids. V gave up 7 bases and J gave up 0 bases; unmatched junction bases: 12. Germline assignment: CDR1 MNHNS and CDR2 SASEGT. The CDR3 DNA reads TGTGCCAGCATTGATCCCCGGGACAGATACTCCTACGAGCAGTACTTC. It is translated as CASIDPRDRYSYEQYF.

The rearrangement uses TRBV29-1 and TRBJ2-1, with 8 bases fitting TRBD1. V trimming: 4 bases; J trimming: 1 base; junction bases outside the gene matches: 6. Per the germline V gene, CDR1 is SQVTM and CDR2 is ANQGSEA. CDR3 size: 15 residues. Here the CDR3 reads CSVVTGEKSYNEQFF. The CDR3 DNA is TGCAGCGTTGTGACAGGGGAAAAGTCCTACAATGAGCAGTTCTTC.

The V call is TRBV30, the J call TRBJ1-1; TRBD1 might be the D (6 bases). Trimming removed 4 bases at V and 10 bases at J, with 13 bases between. Germline CDR1 reads GTSNPN; CDR2 reads SVGIG (reference sequence). This CDR3 comprises 11 residues. Written as DNA, the CDR3 is TGTGCCTGGACGCCGGACAGACGAGCTTTCTTT. It is translated as CAWTPDRRAFF.

The V gene is TRBV7-8, the J gene TRBJ2-7; 7 bases agree with TRBD1. The CDR3 is 14 amino acids. The germline V gene encodes CDR1 SGHVS and CDR2 FQNEAQ. The V gene end was trimmed by 3 bases and the J gene end by 3 bases; junction bases not matched to a gene: 5. CDR3 nucleotide sequence: TGTGCCAGCAGCTTTACGGGACAGTACTACGAGCAGTACTTC. Encoded protein: CASSFTGQYYEQYF. The full variable domain, rest sourced from reference TRBV7-8 and TRBJ2-7, is GAGVSQSPRYKVAKRGQDVALRCDPISGHVSLFWYQQALGQGPEFLTYFQNEAQLDKSGLPSDRFFAERPEGSVSTLKIQRTQQEDSAVYLCASSFTGQYYEQYFGPGTRLTVT.

The genes are TRBV9 and TRBJ2-3; unclear D gene. The CDR3 is 13 amino acids. Deletions cut 2 bases from V and 3 bases from J, with 7 bases between. Germline V gene data show CDR1 as SGDLS and CDR2 as YYNGEE. The CDR3 coding sequence is TGTGCCAGCAGCGTTGGGCTGACAGATACGCAGTATTTT. Translating gives CASSVGLTDTQYF.

As for this clone: Other DNA sequences within the sample encode an identical CDR3. The genes are TRBV9 and TRBJ1-5, with D uncertain. Between the trimmed V and J ends, which lost 2 bases and 3 bases, there was a span of 9 bases. The germline CDR1 and CDR2 sequences are SGDLS and YYNGEE. There are 14 residues in the CDR3. CDR3 nucleotide sequence: TGTGCCAGCAGCGTCGGCGGCTCCAATCAGCCCCAGCATTTT. Amino acids: CASSVGGSNQPQHF.

The gene calls are TRBV30 and TRBJ1-6, with D perhaps matching TRBD1 (6 bases). The CDR3 covers 17 residues. Germline V gene lookup returns CDR1 GTSNPN and CDR2 SVGIG (reference sequence). Between the trimmed V and J ends, which lost 6 bases and 4 bases, there was a span of 22 bases. CDR3 in amino acids: CACQRDTERLYNSPLHF. Here the CDR3 DNA reads TGTGCCTGTCAGCGGGACACCGAAAGACTTTATAATTCACCCCTCCACTTT.

This sequence joins TRBV27 and TRBJ1-1; D is perhaps TRBD1 (6 bases). This CDR3 has 15 residues. Germline-derived CDR1 and CDR2 are MNHEY and SMNVEV (reference sequence). Trimming took 6 bases from V and 1 from J, leaving 15 bases between them. The CDR3: CASRGAGGRNTEAFF. The CDR3 DNA follows: TGTGCCAGCAGGGGCGCGGGGGGCAGGAACACTGAAGCTTTCTTT.